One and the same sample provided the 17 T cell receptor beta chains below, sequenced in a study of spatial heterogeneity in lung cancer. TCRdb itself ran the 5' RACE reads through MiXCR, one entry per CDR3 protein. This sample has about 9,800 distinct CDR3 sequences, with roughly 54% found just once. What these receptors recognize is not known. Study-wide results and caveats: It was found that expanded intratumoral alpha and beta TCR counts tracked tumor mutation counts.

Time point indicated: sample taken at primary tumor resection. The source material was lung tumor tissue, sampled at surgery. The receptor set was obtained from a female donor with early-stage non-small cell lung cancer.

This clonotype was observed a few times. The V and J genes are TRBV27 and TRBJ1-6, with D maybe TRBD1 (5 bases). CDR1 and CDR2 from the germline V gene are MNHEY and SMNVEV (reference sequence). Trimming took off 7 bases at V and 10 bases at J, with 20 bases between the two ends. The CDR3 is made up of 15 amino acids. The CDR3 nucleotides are TGTGCCAGCACCTGGGGCCCGGGACGGGGCTCACCCCTCCACTTT. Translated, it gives CASTWGPGRGSPLHF.

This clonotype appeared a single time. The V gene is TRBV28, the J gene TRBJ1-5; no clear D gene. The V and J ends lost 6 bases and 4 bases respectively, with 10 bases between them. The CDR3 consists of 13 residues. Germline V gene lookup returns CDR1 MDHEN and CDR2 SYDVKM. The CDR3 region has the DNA TGTGCCAGCAGAGGGTCTAGAAATCAGCCCCAGCATTTT. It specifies CASRGSRNQPQHF.

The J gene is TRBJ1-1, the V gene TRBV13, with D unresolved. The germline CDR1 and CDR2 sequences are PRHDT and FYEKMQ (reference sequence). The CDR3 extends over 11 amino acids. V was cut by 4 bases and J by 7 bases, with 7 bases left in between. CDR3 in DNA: TGTGCCAGCAGCTCGAGGGTTGAAGCTTTCTTT. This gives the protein CASSSRVEAFF. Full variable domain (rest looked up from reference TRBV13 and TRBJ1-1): AAGVIQSPRHLIKEKRETATLKCYPIPRHDTVYWYQQGPGQDPQFLISFYEKMQSDKGSIPDRFSAQQFSDYHSELNMSSLELGDSALYFCASSSRVEAFFGQGTRLTVV.

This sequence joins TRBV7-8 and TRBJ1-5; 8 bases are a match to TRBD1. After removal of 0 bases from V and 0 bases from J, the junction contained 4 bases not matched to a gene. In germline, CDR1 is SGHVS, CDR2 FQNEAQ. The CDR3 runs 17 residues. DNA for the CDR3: TGTGCCAGCAGCTTAGCCCAGGGGGCCTATAGCAATCAGCCCCAGCATTTT. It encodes CASSLAQGAYSNQPQHF.

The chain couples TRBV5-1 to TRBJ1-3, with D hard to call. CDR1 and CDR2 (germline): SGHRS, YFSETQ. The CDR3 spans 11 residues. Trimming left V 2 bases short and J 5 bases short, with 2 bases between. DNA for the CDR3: TGCGCCAGCAGCTTTAGAAACACCATATATTTT. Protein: CASSFRNTIYF.

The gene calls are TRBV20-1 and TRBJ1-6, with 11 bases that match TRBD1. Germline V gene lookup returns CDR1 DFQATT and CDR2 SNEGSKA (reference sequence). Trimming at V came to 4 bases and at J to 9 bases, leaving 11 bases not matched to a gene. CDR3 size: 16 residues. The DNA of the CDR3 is TGCAGTGCTACGACGGTTGGGACAGGGGGTGGTTCACCCCTCCACTTT. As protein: CSATTVGTGGGSPLHF.

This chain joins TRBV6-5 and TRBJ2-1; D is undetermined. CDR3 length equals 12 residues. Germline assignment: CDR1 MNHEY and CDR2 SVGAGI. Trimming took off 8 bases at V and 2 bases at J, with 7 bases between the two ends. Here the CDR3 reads CASRPTYNEQFF. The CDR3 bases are TGTGCCAGCCGACCCACCTACAATGAGCAGTTCTTC.

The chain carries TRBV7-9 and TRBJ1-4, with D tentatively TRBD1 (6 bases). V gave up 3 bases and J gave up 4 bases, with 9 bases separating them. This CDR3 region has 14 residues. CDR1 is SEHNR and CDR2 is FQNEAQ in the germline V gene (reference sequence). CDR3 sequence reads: CASSLTGYNEKLFF. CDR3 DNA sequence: TGTGCCAGCAGCTTGACAGGCTATAATGAAAAACTGTTTTTT.

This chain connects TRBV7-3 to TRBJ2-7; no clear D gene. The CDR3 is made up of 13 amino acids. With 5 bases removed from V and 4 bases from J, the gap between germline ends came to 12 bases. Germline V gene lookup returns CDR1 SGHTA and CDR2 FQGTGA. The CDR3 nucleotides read TGTGCCAGCAGCCGTGCGGCAGGTTACGAGCAGTACTTC. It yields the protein CASSRAAGYEQYF. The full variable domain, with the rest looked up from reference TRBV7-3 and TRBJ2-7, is GAGVSQTPSNKVTEKGKYVELRCDPISGHTALYWYRQSLGQGPEFLIYFQGTGAADDSGLPNDRFFAVRPEGSVSTLKIQRTERGDSAVYLCASSRAAGYEQYFGPGTRLTVT.

The DNA for the CDR3 is TGTGCCAGCAGCACTAACAGGGGGCTCGGTGAAAAACTGTTTTTT. It encodes CASSTNRGLGEKLFF. The genes are TRBV7-2 and TRBJ1-4; 9 bases match TRBD1. In germline, CDR1 is SGHTA, CDR2 FQGNSA. The CDR3 totals 15 residues. The junction had 8 bases not matched to a gene; V was cut back by 5 bases and J by 7 bases.

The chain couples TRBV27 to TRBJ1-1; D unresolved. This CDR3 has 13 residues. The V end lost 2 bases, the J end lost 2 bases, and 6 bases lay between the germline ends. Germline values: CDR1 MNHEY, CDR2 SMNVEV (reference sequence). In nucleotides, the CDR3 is TGTGCCAGCAGTTTAGGGATCAACACTGAAGCTTTCTTT. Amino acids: CASSLGINTEAFF.

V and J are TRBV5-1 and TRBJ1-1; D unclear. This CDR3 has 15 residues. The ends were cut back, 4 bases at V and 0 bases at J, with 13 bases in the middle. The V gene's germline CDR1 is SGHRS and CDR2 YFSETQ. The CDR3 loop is CASSPISGMNTEAFF. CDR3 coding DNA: TGCGCCAGCAGCCCAATCTCCGGGATGAACACTGAAGCTTTCTTT.

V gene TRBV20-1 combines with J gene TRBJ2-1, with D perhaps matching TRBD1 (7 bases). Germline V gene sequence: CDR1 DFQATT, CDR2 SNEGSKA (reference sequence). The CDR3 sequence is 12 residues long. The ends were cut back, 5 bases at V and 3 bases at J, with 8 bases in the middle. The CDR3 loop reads CSAQGGYNEQFF. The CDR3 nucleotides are TGCAGTGCTCAGGGGGGCTACAATGAGCAGTTCTTC.

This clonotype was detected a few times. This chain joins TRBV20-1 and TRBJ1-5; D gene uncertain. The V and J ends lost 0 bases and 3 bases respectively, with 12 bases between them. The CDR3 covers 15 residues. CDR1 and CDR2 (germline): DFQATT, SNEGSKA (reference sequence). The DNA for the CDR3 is TGCAGTGCTAGAGATATGGGGAAGCCCAATCAGCCCCAGCATTTT. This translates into CSARDMGKPNQPQHF.

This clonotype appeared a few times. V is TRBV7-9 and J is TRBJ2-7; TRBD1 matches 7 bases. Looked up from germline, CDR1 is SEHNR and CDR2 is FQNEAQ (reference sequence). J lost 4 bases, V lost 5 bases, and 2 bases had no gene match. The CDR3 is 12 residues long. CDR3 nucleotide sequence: TGTGCCAGCAGCAAACAGGGGTACGAGCAGTACTTC. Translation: CASSKQGYEQYF.

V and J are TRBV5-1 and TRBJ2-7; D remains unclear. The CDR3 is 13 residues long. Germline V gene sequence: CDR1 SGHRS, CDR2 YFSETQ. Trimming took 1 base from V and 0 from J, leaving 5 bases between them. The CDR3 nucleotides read TGCGCCAGCAGCTTGTTGGTCTCCTACGAGCAGTACTTC. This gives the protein CASSLLVSYEQYF.

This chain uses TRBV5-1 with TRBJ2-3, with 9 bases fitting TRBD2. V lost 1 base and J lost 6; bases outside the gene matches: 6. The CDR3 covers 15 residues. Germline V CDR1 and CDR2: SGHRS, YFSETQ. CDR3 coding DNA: TGCGCCAGCAGCTTGACCACCCTAGCGGGGGATACGCAGTATTTT. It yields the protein CASSLTTLAGDTQYF.